The 23 T cell receptor beta chains in this list originate from one sample, sequenced in a study of T-cell reconstitution after alpha-beta-depleted transplantation in children. Unique molecular identifiers tagged the TCRbeta library. TCRdb re-derived calls from the PCR reads in MiXCR, one entry per CDR3 protein. The profile covers about 420,000 distinct CDR3 sequences, with roughly a tenth appearing a single time and 4.5% to 6% taken by the ten largest. Specimen: PBMCs from the stem cell graft donor, collected from the stem cell graft. The receptor set was obtained from a human donor who donated a stem cell graft to a child with acute myeloid leukemia.

As for this clonotype: Possible read error: a much larger clone is one base away. CDR3 nucleotide sequence: TGTGCCAGCAGCTCAGGGCCTTGTCAGTTCTTC. It yields the protein CASSSGPCQFF. This chain connects TRBV7-2 to TRBJ2-1; D perhaps matches TRBD1 (5 bases). Germline values: CDR1 SGHTA, CDR2 FQGNSA. The CDR3 covers 11 residues. The V gene lost 4 bases and the J gene lost 13 bases, with 11 bases spanning the gap.

The chain couples TRBV10-3 to TRBJ2-3; tentative D call: TRBD2 (5 bases). This CDR3 is 15 amino acids long. Germline V gene lookup returns CDR1 ENHRY and CDR2 SYGVKD. The V end was cut by 3 bases, the J end by 0 bases, with 10 bases between. The CDR3 is CAISDSLASTDTQYF. The CDR3 coding sequence is TGTGCCATCAGTGATAGCCTAGCCAGCACAGATACGCAGTATTTT.

The chain joins TRBV7-9 to TRBJ1-2; TRBD1 is a possible D gene (6 bases). V lost 4 bases to trimming and J lost 6 bases, with 15 bases between them. The germline V gene has CDR1 SEHNR and CDR2 FQNEAQ (reference sequence). The CDR3 contains 14 residues. The CDR3 coding sequence is TGTGCCAGCAGCTCCCTAGCAGGGGCGGATGGCTACACCTTC. Translating gives CASSSLAGADGYTF.

This clonotype was seen just once. The genes are TRBV7-9 and TRBJ2-7; TRBD2 matches 9 bases. Germline CDR1 and CDR2: SEHNR and FQNEAQ (reference sequence). This CDR3 is built from 14 residues. Germline trimming cut 4 bases from V and 3 bases from J; bases unmatched to any gene: 4. The CDR3 here is CASSSSGTDYEQYF. The CDR3 nucleotides read TGTGCCAGCAGCTCTAGCGGGACTGACTACGAGCAGTACTTC.

V and J are TRBV5-1 and TRBJ2-2; D unresolved. The germline CDR1 and CDR2 sequences are SGHRS and YFSETQ. This CDR3 has 15 residues. The germline V and J ends were trimmed by 2 bases and 4 bases, with 12 bases remaining between them. The CDR3 nucleotides are TGCGCCAGCAGCTTAGATGAGTTTTTCACCGGGGAGCTGTTTTTT. It translates to CASSLDEFFTGELFF. Together with reference TRBV5-1 and TRBJ2-2, the CDR3 gives the full variable domain: KAGVTQTPRYLIKTRGQQVTLSCSPISGHRSVSWYQQTPGQGLQFLFEYFSETQRNKGNFPGRFSGRQFSNSRSEMNVSTLELGDSALYLCASSLDEFFTGELFFGEGSRLTVL.

Here the CDR3 reads CASSLTGGRVTDTQYF. The CDR3 coding sequence is TGTGCCAGCAGCTTAACGGGCGGGAGGGTCACAGATACGCAGTATTTT. This chain uses TRBV7-3 with TRBJ2-3, with 9 bases matching TRBD2. The CDR3 totals 16 residues. Per the germline V gene, CDR1 is SGHTA and CDR2 is FQGTGA. V shed 0 bases, J shed 2 bases, and the junction held 3 bases outside the gene matches.

This rearrangement joins TRBV6-2 or TRBV6-3 to TRBJ2-1; 9 bases agree with TRBD2. Germline values: CDR1 MNHEY, CDR2 SVGEGT. The V gene end was trimmed by 1 base and the J gene end by 5 bases; junction bases not matched to a gene: 6. The CDR3 spans 16 residues. The CDR3 region has the DNA TGTGCCAGCAGTTACTTTCTTAGCGGGGGCCACAATGAGCAGTTCTTC. Its protein product is CASSYFLSGGHNEQFF.

The V call is TRBV5-1, the J call TRBJ1-5; TRBD1 matches at 7 bases. Germline V lookup: CDR1 SGHRS, CDR2 YFSETQ. The trim removed 4 bases at V and 1 base at J, leaving 5 bases unmatched. The CDR3 is made up of 15 amino acids. The CDR3 coding sequence is TGCGCCAGCAGCATACAAGGGGGCAGCAATCAGCCCCAGCATTTT. Protein sequence: CASSIQGGSNQPQHF.

This clonotype was observed a few times. This chain links TRBV25-1 with TRBJ1-2; D not certain. Germline CDR1 MGHDK, CDR2 SYGVNS. CDR3 length equals 17 residues. Between the trimmed V and J ends, which lost 5 bases and 2 bases, there was a span of 21 bases. The CDR3 DNA sequence: TGTGCCAGCAGTTCAAACCTCGCCCGGGAGCAGAACTATGGCTACACCTTC. It yields the protein CASSSNLAREQNYGYTF.

For the CDR3, the DNA is TGCGCCAGCAGCCAAGATGGAATCGGGAACGTAGGTCGCTCCGAGCAGTACTTC. It specifies CASSQDGIGNVGRSEQYF. The V call is TRBV4-3, the J call TRBJ2-7, with D possibly TRBD2 on 5 matching bases. V was clipped by 0 bases and J by 6 bases, with 24 bases between them. Looked up from germline, CDR1 is LGHNA and CDR2 is YSLEER. CDR3 length: 18 residues.

This clonotype showed up just a few times. The rearrangement uses TRBV7-2 and TRBJ1-4; D is uncertain. The CDR3 extends over 15 amino acids. Between the trimmed V and J ends, which lost 6 bases and 0 bases, there was a span of 11 bases. Germline V gives CDR1 SGHTA, CDR2 FQGNSA. CDR3 bases: TGTGCCAGCAGAAAAGGGAGGACAACTAATGAAAAACTGTTTTTT. This gives the protein CASRKGRTTNEKLFF.

This clonotype was counted a few times. The CDR3 protein is CASSLDGQGTYEQYF. The CDR3 DNA reads as TGTGCCAGCAGCTTAGACGGACAGGGAACCTACGAGCAGTACTTC. The chain uses TRBV7-6 and TRBJ2-7, with 8 bases that match TRBD1. The trim removed 1 base at V and 2 bases at J, leaving 4 bases unmatched. Germline V gene sequence: CDR1 SGHVS, CDR2 FNYEAQ. The CDR3 length is 15 residues.

The rearrangement joins TRBV7-9 to TRBJ2-5; TRBD1 matches 9 bases. J lost 5 bases, V lost 5 bases, and 15 bases had no gene match. The CDR3 has 17 amino acids. Per the germline V gene, CDR1 is SEHNR and CDR2 is FQNEAQ (reference sequence). CDR3 region: CASSPGDRAPPKETQYF. The CDR3 region has the DNA TGTGCCAGCAGCCCAGGGGACAGGGCACCTCCTAAGGAGACCCAGTACTTC.

The chain joins TRBV24-1 to TRBJ2-1, with D perhaps TRBD2 (5 bases). Germline V lookup: CDR1 KGHDR, CDR2 SFDVKD. The V and J ends lost 3 bases and 6 bases respectively, with 14 bases between them. The CDR3 spans 15 residues. As DNA, the CDR3 is TGTGCCACCAGTGATGGGGTTCGGGGTGGCAATGAGCAGTTCTTC. It encodes CATSDGVRGGNEQFF.

This clonotype came up a few times. The V and J genes are TRBV11-2 and TRBJ2-5, with D possibly matching TRBD2 (5 bases). The CDR3 totals 19 residues. Per the germline V gene, CDR1 is SGHAT and CDR2 is FQNNGV. Trimming stripped 0 bases from V and 2 bases from J, with 22 bases between. For the CDR3, the DNA is TGTGCCAGCAGCTTAGATCTTCCGTTTCTCAGCGGTGCACAAGAGACCCAGTACTTC. Protein sequence: CASSLDLPFLSGAQETQYF.

This clonotype was seen only a few times. J is TRBJ2-3 and V is TRBV9; the D gene is possibly TRBD2 (6 bases). Trimming took off 2 bases at V and 4 bases at J, with 14 bases between the two ends. The CDR3 loop spans 15 amino acids. The germline gives CDR1 SGDLS, CDR2 YYNGEE. The CDR3 DNA is TGTGCCAGCAGCGTGACTGGGACTTCGCCAGATACGCAGTATTTT. This encodes CASSVTGTSPDTQYF.

In DNA, the CDR3 is TGCGCCAGCAGCTCTAGACCGAACACCGGGGAGCTGTTTTTT. Amino acid sequence: CASSSRPNTGELFF. The chain is built from TRBV5-1 and TRBJ2-2; D unclear. V was clipped by 3 bases and J by 0 bases, with 6 bases between them. CDR3 length equals 14 residues. Germline loops: CDR1 SGHRS, CDR2 YFSETQ.

The rearrangement uses TRBV2 and TRBJ1-3; 8 nucleotides match TRBD1. Germline CDR1 and CDR2: SNHLY and FYNNEI. Unmatched junction bases numbered 6, after V lost 5 bases and J lost 0 bases. This CDR3 spans 16 amino acids. The DNA for the CDR3 is TGTGCCAGCAGTACCGACAGGGGCAACTCTGGAAACACCATATATTTT. Protein: CASSTDRGNSGNTIYF. The variable domain in full, completed from reference TRBV2 and TRBJ1-3, reads EPEVTQTPSHQVTQMGQEVILRCVPISNHLYFYWYRQILGQKVEFLVSFYNNEISEKSEIFDDQFSVERPDGSNFTLKIRSTKLEDSAMYFCASSTDRGNSGNTIYFGEGSWLTVV.

V usage is TRBV12-3 or TRBV12-4 and J usage is TRBJ2-5; D possibly uses TRBD1 or TRBD2 (5 bases each). This CDR3 spans 14 amino acids. The germline V and J ends were trimmed by 7 bases and 3 bases, with 15 bases remaining between them. The CDR3 loop reads CASTRGWGKETQYF. In DNA, the CDR3 is TGTGCCAGCACTCGGGGCTGGGGGAAAGAGACCCAGTACTTC.

This clonotype was seen at least ten times. The chain combines TRBV20-1 with TRBJ2-7, with D possibly TRBD2 on 5 matching bases. Germline-derived CDR1 and CDR2 are DFQATT and SNEGSKA (reference sequence). Between the trimmed V and J ends, which lost 2 bases and 5 bases, there was a span of 19 bases. The CDR3 is 15 amino acids. CDR3 sequence: CSARRLRERANEQYF. The CDR3 DNA is TGCAGTGCTAGACGGCTTAGGGAGAGGGCCAACGAGCAGTACTTC.

For this clonotype: An end of the junction does not agree with germline; a read error may underlie this. V usage is TRBV4-2 and J usage is TRBJ2-3; D is perhaps TRBD2 (5 bases). CDR1 and CDR2 (germline): LGHNA, YNFKEQ. This CDR3 region has 16 residues. CDR3 protein: CVSSQDLLEGSLTQYF. DNA of the CDR3: TGTGTCAGCAGCCAAGATCTCCTAGAGGGTAGTTTAACGCAGTATTTT.

This clonotype was seen ten or more times. The chain employs TRBV10-3 and TRBJ2-3; 8 bases match TRBD2. Unmatched junction bases numbered 9, after V lost 7 bases and J lost 3 bases. Per germline, CDR1 ENHRY and CDR2 SYGVKD. The CDR3 is 15 residues long. CDR3 nucleotide sequence: TGTGCCATCAAAGTCGGCGGGGGGCCAACAGATACGCAGTATTTT. Its protein is CAIKVGGGPTDTQYF.

This clonotype appeared a few times. The V and J genes are TRBV10-2 and TRBJ2-1; D is unclear. The CDR3 contains 14 residues. Germline V lookup: CDR1 WSHSY, CDR2 SAAADI. Trimming removed 7 bases at V and 7 bases at J, with 17 bases between. CDR3 sequence reads: CASKRKSDENEQFF. The CDR3 DNA reads as TGCGCCAGCAAGAGAAAGTCCGACGAAAATGAGCAGTTCTTC.